This is a list of T cell receptor beta chains from one sample in a study of cytomegalovirus exposure and HLA in healthy donors. This table comes from immunoSEQ multiplex PCR, and its TCRdb copy is limited to in-frame clones, with some not included. The sample includes about 61,000 clones, roughly 90% of them seen just once. The sequenced material came from PBMCs. The source of these receptors is a man aged 25-45 years in good health and CMV-seropositive. Both conserved end residues are trimmed from each CDR3. For some rows the clone size is stated as once, few or many, or as a class when expanded; others skip it.

v_call	j_call	clone_size	cdr3_aa
TRBV5-1	TRBJ2-7	-	ASSQRDRGNAYEQY
TRBV27	TRBJ2-7	-	ASGTDRAYEQY
TRBV30	TRBJ2-7	-	AWRQGSSYEQY
TRBV6-5	TRBJ2-1	-	ASSYPGQGSNEQF
TRBV18	TRBJ2-3	-	ASSGQRIASTDTQY
TRBV6-4	TRBJ2-2	-	ASSDLRTSGRQATGELF
TRBV28	TRBJ1-1	once	ATIRTGGQEAF
TRBV6-5	TRBJ2-3	-	ASSYEGSEGDTQY
TRBV11-2	TRBJ2-1	-	ASSPGLAGVDGEQF
TRBV5-1	TRBJ2-7	-	ASSLGLAGVYEQY